This entry concerns a single T cell receptor (beta chain). What it recognizes is unknown. The data belong to a study of post-analysis software for immune sequencing data. For the study at large: Relapsing-remitting, secondary progressive and progressive-relapsing courses of multiple sclerosis were included.

There are 13 residues in the CDR3. The ends lost 4 bases at V and 11 bases at J; junction bases unmatched: 5. Germline assignment: CDR1 MNHEY and CDR2 SVGEGT. Incorporated into the TCR beta cDNA libraries were unique molecular identifiers, which served to reduce PCR and sequencing biases. There were about 1 to 10 million T cells, and about half a million cDNA molecules came from them. TCRdb analysed the PCR reads with MiXCR anew, one entry per CDR3 protein. The sample shows roughly 160,000 distinct CDR3 sequences, 35% to 40% of them seen only once. General study findings and limits: Those with multiple sclerosis, the patient group, showed significantly lower normalized Chao1 diversity than controls. There were several TRBV segments more frequent in patients than controls, and TRBV5-6, TRBV5-1 and TRBV20-1 were among them.

The gene calls are TRBV6-2 or TRBV6-3 and TRBJ2-2; 9 bases are a match to TRBD2. This specimen was blood, taken after autologous hematopoietic stem cell transplantation. This clonotype originated in a girl aged 10 to 17 with multiple sclerosis. CDR3 nucleotides: TGTGCCAGCAGTTCGGTAGCGGGAGTAGAGCTGTTTTTT. Its protein product is CASSSVAGVELFF.